This record concerns one T cell receptor beta chain sequence. These data originate in a study of T cell responses to AZD1222 COVID-19 vaccine. CDR3 size: 14 residues. CDR1 and CDR2 from the germline V gene are LGHNA and YNFKEQ. V was shortened by 7 bases and J by 1 base, with 10 bases between the two germline ends. Sequencing used immunoSEQ multiplex PCR; TCRdb keeps in-frame clones, though not all of them. The sample yields about 97,000 clones, about 82% seen once. V is TRBV4-2 and J is TRBJ2-2; D is unclear. Source: peripheral blood, taken on day 0 of AZD1222 vaccination. This TCR was recovered from an adult in good health. The CDR3 is CASTWQENTGELFF. In DNA, the CDR3 is TGTGCCAGCACCTGGCAAGAGAACACCGGGGAGCTGTTTTTT.